This T cell receptor beta chain was identified during a study of control samples from healthy donors and cancer patients. The method was immunoSEQ multiplex PCR; TCRdb's version includes in-frame clones alone and lacks a portion of them. The repertoire holds some 71,000 clones, with 90% as singletons. Germline assignment: CDR1 SGHRS and CDR2 YFSETQ. The CDR3 contains 14 residues. J was trimmed by 0 bases and V by 2 bases; bases with no gene match: 1. This sequence was found in a woman aged 50 to 60 with colorectal cancer. Material: PBMCs. This chain joins TRBV5-1 and TRBJ1-1; 7 bases are a match to TRBD1. In DNA form, the CDR3 reads TGCGCCAGCAGCTTAACAGGGGTGAACACTGAAGCTTTCTTT. Translating it yields CASSLTGVNTEAFF.